The TCR beta chain described here comes from a study of long-term antiretroviral therapy in people with HIV. The study's findings and limits: Dominating the repertoire at all time points were the clones that expanded before ART.

This clone was picked up a small number of times. Antigen unknown. With V trimmed by 6 bases and J by 4 bases, 6 bases remained unmatched. The V gene's germline CDR1 is MNHEY and CDR2 SMNVEV (reference sequence). The length of the CDR3 is 16 residues. With survey level as its setting, the immunoSEQ assay was v3.0. Measured with immunoSEQ multiplex PCR; TCRdb has only the in-frame clones, and not every one. The data contain 20,000 to 25,000 clones, approximately 79% of them singletons. This TCR was sampled from a woman between 40 and 50 years old with HIV. The chain joins TRBV27 to TRBJ2-3, with TRBD2 identical over 14 bases. This material consisted of unsorted PBMCs, taken about 1.8 years before starting antiretroviral therapy. The CDR3 sequence: CASSLRLAGGPDTQYF. The CDR3 region has the DNA TGTGCCAGCAGCCTCCGACTAGCGGGAGGGCCAGATACGCAGTATTTT.